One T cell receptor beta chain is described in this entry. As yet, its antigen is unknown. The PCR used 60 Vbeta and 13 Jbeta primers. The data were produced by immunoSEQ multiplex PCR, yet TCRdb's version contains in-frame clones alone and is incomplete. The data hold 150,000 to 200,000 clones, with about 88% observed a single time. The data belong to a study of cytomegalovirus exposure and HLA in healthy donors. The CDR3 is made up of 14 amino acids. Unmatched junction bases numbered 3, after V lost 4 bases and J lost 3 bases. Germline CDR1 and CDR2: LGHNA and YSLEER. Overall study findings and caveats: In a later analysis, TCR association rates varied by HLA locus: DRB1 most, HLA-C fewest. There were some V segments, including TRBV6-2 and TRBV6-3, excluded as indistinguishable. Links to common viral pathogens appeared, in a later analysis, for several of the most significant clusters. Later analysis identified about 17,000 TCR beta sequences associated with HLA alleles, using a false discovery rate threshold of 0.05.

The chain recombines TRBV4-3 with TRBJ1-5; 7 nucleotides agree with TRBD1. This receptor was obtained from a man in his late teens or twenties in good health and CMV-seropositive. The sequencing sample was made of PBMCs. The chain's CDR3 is CASSLTGANQPQHF. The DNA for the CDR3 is TGCGCCAGCAGCCTAACAGGGGCCAATCAGCCCCAGCATTTT.